These 24 T cell receptor beta chains came from one sample sequenced in a study of blood T cell repertoires in COVID-19. Clones were sequenced by immunoSEQ multiplex PCR, and TCRdb holds only the in-frame ones, with some missing. This sample has 200,000 to 250,000 clones, with more than 70% found just once. Sequencing was carried out using PBMCs or T cells enriched from blood (not recorded which). The receptor source for this set is a woman in her 50s who had recovered from COVID-19.

This sequence joins TRBV7-9 and TRBJ1-4, with 10 bases that match TRBD1. This CDR3 is built from 17 residues. Germline CDR1 reads SEHNR; CDR2 reads FQNEAQ (reference sequence). Trimming took 8 bases from V and 4 from J; bases not matched to a gene: 13. DNA for the CDR3: TGTGCCAGCCGCGCCGGGACAGGGGATGTCGGTAATGAAAAACTGTTTTTT. Protein product: CASRAGTGDVGNEKLFF.

This clone was picked up one time. The chain combines TRBV11-2 with TRBJ1-3; D gene uncertain. This CDR3 region has 13 residues. Looked up from germline, CDR1 is SGHAT and CDR2 is FQNNGV. Trimming removed 0 bases at V and 16 bases at J, with 16 bases between. The CDR3 loop reads CASSLESQQKVYF. The CDR3 coding sequence is TGTGCCAGCAGCTTAGAATCACAGCAAAAAGTGTATTTT.

This chain joins TRBV30 and TRBJ1-6; possible D gene TRBD1, 6 bases. V was cut by 5 bases and J by 11 bases, with 19 bases left in between. Germline V lookup: CDR1 GTSNPN, CDR2 SVGIG (reference sequence). The CDR3 totals 14 residues. The CDR3 nucleotides are TGTGCCTGGGGCTTTCGCAGGGGCCTGGCACCCCTCCACTTT. It yields the protein CAWGFRRGLAPLHF.

V and J are TRBV13 and TRBJ1-6; 8 bases are shared with TRBD1. CDR1 and CDR2 from the germline V gene are PRHDT and FYEKMQ (reference sequence). CDR3 length: 15 amino acids. V was clipped by 0 bases and J by 5 bases; unmatched bases: 0. Written as DNA, the CDR3 is TGTGCCAGCAGCTTAGGGGACAGGGATAATTCACCCCTCCACTTT. Translated: CASSLGDRDNSPLHF.

The chain employs TRBV11-2 and TRBJ2-1, with D possibly matching TRBD1 (6 bases). CDR1 is SGHAT and CDR2 is FQNNGV in the germline V gene. This CDR3 region has 16 residues. V shed 5 bases and J shed 3 bases, with 17 bases lying between them. This CDR3 reads CASSQISGANYNEQFF. DNA of the CDR3: TGTGCCAGCAGCCAGATCTCAGGGGCTAACTACAATGAGCAGTTCTTC.

This chain joins TRBV28 and TRBJ1-5, with D hard to call. The V end lost 6 bases, the J end lost 3 bases, and 12 bases lay between the germline ends. The CDR3 runs 14 residues. The germline gives CDR1 MDHEN, CDR2 SYDVKM. The DNA for the CDR3 is TGTGCCAGCAGACGACTGACCACCAATCAGCCCCAGCATTTT. It yields the protein CASRRLTTNQPQHF.

This CDR3 reads CASSLVGRVFTEAFF. CDR3 bases: TGCGCCAGCAGCTTGGTGGGCCGAGTGTTCACTGAAGCTTTCTTT. The chain combines TRBV5-1 with TRBJ1-1; D is undetermined. Germline V lookup: CDR1 SGHRS, CDR2 YFSETQ. V was pared by 0 bases and J by 4 bases, with 13 bases between. This CDR3 region has 15 residues.

V gene TRBV7-2 combines with J gene TRBJ2-3; 7 bases are a match to TRBD2. Germline V gene sequence: CDR1 SGHTA, CDR2 FQGNSA. The junction had 3 bases not matched to a gene; V was cut back by 3 bases and J by 0 bases. The CDR3 is 15 amino acids. The CDR3 coding sequence is TGTGCCAGCAGCTTTCTCGGGGGGAGCACAGATACGCAGTATTTT. It encodes CASSFLGGSTDTQYF.

This clone was seen only a few times. The genes are TRBV7-2 and TRBJ2-4; D may be TRBD1 (5 bases). The V end was cut by 1 base, the J end by 1 base, with 5 bases between. Germline assignment: CDR1 SGHTA and CDR2 FQGNSA. The CDR3 has 14 residues. This CDR3 is CASSLDRAKNIQYF. The CDR3, as DNA: TGTGCCAGCAGCTTAGACAGGGCCAAAAACATTCAGTACTTC. Full variable domain (outside the CDR3, taken from reference TRBV7-2 and TRBJ2-4): GAGVSQSPSNKVTEKGKDVELRCDPISGHTALYWYRQSLGQGLEFLIYFQGNSAPDKSGLPSDRFSAERTGGSVSTLTIQRTQQEDSAVYLCASSLDRAKNIQYFGAGTRLSVL.

The V and J genes are TRBV18 and TRBJ2-2, with D maybe TRBD1 (5 bases). V lost 2 bases to trimming and J lost 1 base, with 8 bases between them. The CDR3 runs to 15 residues. CDR1 is KGHSH and CDR2 is LQKENI in the germline V gene. DNA for the CDR3: TGTGCCAGCTCACCAAGGGGTATGAACACCGGGGAGCTGTTTTTT. This sequence encodes CASSPRGMNTGELFF. The whole variable domain, remainder taken from reference TRBV18 and TRBJ2-2, is NAGVMQNPRHLVRRRGQEARLRCSPMKGHSHVYWYRQLPEEGLKFMVYLQKENIIDESGMPKERFSAEFPKEGPSILRIQQVVRGDSAAYFCASSPRGMNTGELFFGEGSRLTVL.

This sequence joins TRBV6-9 and TRBJ1-4; a weak D match, TRBD1 (6 bases). The CDR3 consists of 15 residues. CDR1 MNHGY and CDR2 SVAAGI come from the germline V gene. V lost 3 bases and J 1 base, leaving 9 bases between the germline ends. The CDR3 loop reads CASSYPGVTNEKLFF. CDR3 coding DNA: TGTGCCAGCAGTTACCCAGGGGTAACTAATGAAAAACTGTTTTTT.

The gene calls are TRBV30 and TRBJ2-7, with 7 bases matching TRBD2. The CDR3 contains 13 residues. Trimming cost V 3 bases and J 5 bases; bases outside gene matches: 7. Per the germline V gene, CDR1 is GTSNPN and CDR2 is SVGIG (reference sequence). The CDR3 DNA reads as TGTGCCTGGAGCCCTGCGGGACTAAACGAGCAGTACTTC. Its protein is CAWSPAGLNEQYF.

The chain links TRBV9 to TRBJ1-2; 7 positions agree with TRBD1. The V gene end was trimmed by 2 bases and the J gene end by 4 bases; junction bases not matched to a gene: 2. Germline-derived CDR1 and CDR2 are SGDLS and YYNGEE. CDR3 length: 13 amino acids. The CDR3: CASSVRTGYGYTF. CDR3 DNA sequence: TGTGCCAGCAGCGTCAGGACAGGCTATGGCTACACCTTC.

The gene calls are TRBV4-2 and TRBJ2-3; D remains ambiguous. Germline V gene lookup returns CDR1 LGHNA and CDR2 YNFKEQ. Trimming stripped 0 bases from V and 6 bases from J, with 16 bases between. This CDR3 comprises 16 residues. CDR3: CASSQDAAEKWDTQYF. The CDR3 DNA sequence: TGTGCCAGCAGCCAAGATGCGGCAGAAAAATGGGATACGCAGTATTTT.

The gene calls are TRBV12-5 and TRBJ2-1, with a weak D call TRBD2 (6 bases). Trimming stripped 5 bases from V and 0 bases from J, with 11 bases between. Per the germline V gene, CDR1 is LGHNT and CDR2 is FRNRAP. The CDR3 contains 15 residues. The CDR3 DNA reads as TGTGCTAGTGGTGGGGGGTTAGACTCCTACAATGAGCAGTTCTTC. Its protein is CASGGGLDSYNEQFF.

V and J are TRBV29-1 and TRBJ1-1; 7 bases map to TRBD1. Germline values: CDR1 SQVTM, CDR2 ANQGSEA. The CDR3 covers 14 residues. V shed 7 bases, J shed 0 bases, and the junction held 8 bases outside the gene matches. CDR3: CSAGDSYMNTEAFF. CDR3 DNA sequence: TGCAGCGCGGGGGACAGCTACATGAACACTGAAGCTTTCTTT.

The V gene is TRBV7-3, the J gene TRBJ1-5; D gene ambiguous. Trimming pared 1 base from V and 2 bases from J, leaving 12 bases between. Germline-derived CDR1 and CDR2 are SGHTA and FQGTGA. The CDR3 contains 16 residues. As DNA, the CDR3 is TGTGCCAGCAGCTTAAATTCGCGGAAGGGCAATCAGCCCCAGCATTTT. This translates into CASSLNSRKGNQPQHF.

The chain uses TRBV3-1 (or the pseudogene TRBV3-2) and TRBJ1-4; no clear D. The CDR3 loop spans 13 amino acids. V was clipped by 4 bases and J by 4 bases, with 7 bases between them. Germline lookup yields CDR1 LGHDT and CDR2 YNNKEL (reference sequence). As DNA, the CDR3 is TGTGCCAGCAGCCGCACGGTTAATGAAAAACTGTTTTTT. It is translated as CASSRTVNEKLFF.

The gene calls are TRBV3-1 (or the pseudogene TRBV3-2) and TRBJ2-7, with D perhaps matching TRBD2 (6 bases). This CDR3 has 14 amino acids. Trimming shortened V by 3 bases and J by 6 bases, and 15 bases separated the two germline ends. Germline V lookup: CDR1 LGHDT, CDR2 YNNKEL (reference sequence). CDR3 bases: TGTGCCAGCAGCCAGCGTTTTGGGGGGAGCGAGCAGTACTTC. It codes for CASSQRFGGSEQYF.

The CDR3 coding sequence is TGTGCCAGCAGCTACGGCGGGACTACGAACACCGGGGAGCTGTTTTTT. Its translation is CASSYGGTTNTGELFF. The rearrangement joins TRBV7-2 to TRBJ2-2; 7 bases line up with TRBD2. CDR3 length: 16 residues. Looked up from germline, CDR1 is SGHTA and CDR2 is FQGNSA. V dropped 4 bases and J dropped 0; count of bases not matched to a gene: 5.

The chain couples TRBV30 to TRBJ1-2; TRBD1 matches at 9 bases. The CDR3 length is 17 residues. CDR1 and CDR2 from the germline V gene are GTSNPN and SVGIG (reference sequence). V shed 2 bases, J shed 4 bases, and the junction held 14 bases outside the gene matches. This chain's CDR3 is CAWSPGQGFTSGYGYTF. CDR3 DNA sequence: TGTGCCTGGAGTCCTGGACAGGGGTTTACATCTGGCTATGGCTACACCTTC.

J is TRBJ1-2 and V is TRBV6-6; 7 bases are a match to TRBD1. The germline gives CDR1 MNHNY, CDR2 SVGAGI (reference sequence). The CDR3 has 14 residues. V trimming: 0 bases; J trimming: 8 bases; junction bases outside the gene matches: 6. CDR3 bases: TGTGCCAGCAGTTACTCCGACAGGGTAAAGGGCTACACCTTC. Translated: CASSYSDRVKGYTF.

V is TRBV5-4 and J is TRBJ1-2; 12 bases match TRBD1. The CDR3 loop spans 16 amino acids. The V and J ends lost 1 base and 5 bases, in that order; junction bases with no gene match: 6. Germline-derived CDR1 and CDR2 are SGHNT and YYREEE (reference sequence). CDR3 sequence (DNA): TGTGCCAGCAGCTTGTCCCGGGACAGGGGGCTGTATGGCTACACCTTC. Translation gives CASSLSRDRGLYGYTF.

J is TRBJ2-1 and V is TRBV6-9; 8 nucleotides match TRBD2. The V gene end was trimmed by 7 bases and the J gene end by 3 bases; junction bases not matched to a gene: 17. CDR3 length: 18 amino acids. Germline CDR1 MNHGY, CDR2 SVAAGI. CDR3 loop: CASTDGGLDKIRYNEQFF. As DNA, the CDR3 is TGTGCCAGCACCGACGGGGGACTAGATAAAATTCGCTACAATGAGCAGTTCTTC.